The clone carrying this T cell receptor beta chain was detected only a few times. Its antigen is not identified. The sort gate was single viable CD3+CD4+CD8-CD45RO+ cells for memory CD4+ T cells. The data originate from a study of memory CD4+ T cells and cytomegalovirus serostatus. The junction had 12 bases not matched to a gene; V was cut back by 1 base and J by 4 bases. This CDR3 spans 17 amino acids. Germline V gene data show CDR1 as SEHNR and CDR2 as FQNEAQ (reference sequence). Study conclusions and caveats: The CMV-associated TCR signature appears largely within the CD4+ memory repertoire.

Sequencing used immunoSEQ multiplex PCR; TCRdb keeps in-frame clones, though not all of them. Of some 52,000 clones in the sample, approximately 78% were seen once. The sequence was collected from an adult in good health and CMV-seronegative. The V gene is TRBV7-9, the J gene TRBJ2-7; 8 bases align to TRBD1. The sample consisted of memory CD4+ T cells from blood. The CDR3 sequence: CASSLGQGADIGYEQYF. The CDR3 DNA reads TGTGCCAGCAGCTTAGGGCAGGGGGCGGACATAGGTTACGAGCAGTACTTC.